These 28 T cell receptor beta chains were all obtained from the same sample, sequenced in a study of cytomegalovirus exposure and HLA in healthy donors. Clones were sequenced by immunoSEQ multiplex PCR, and TCRdb holds only the in-frame ones, with some missing. Altogether around 350,000 clones are present, 70% to 90% being singletons, with the ten largest covering about 0.8%. Sequences were obtained from PBMCs. The receptors derive from a woman between 18 and 29 years old in good health and CMV-seronegative.

In DNA, the CDR3 is TGTGCCAGCACTTTAACCGGGGAGAACACTGAAGCTTTCTTT. Residues: CASTLTGENTEAFF. The V and J genes are TRBV6-5 and TRBJ1-1; D remains ambiguous. CDR1 and CDR2 from the germline V gene are MNHEY and SVGAGI. Trimming pared 7 bases from V and 1 base from J, leaving 13 bases between. The CDR3 loop spans 14 amino acids.

The chain recombines TRBV4-1 with TRBJ2-1, with 8 bases lining up with TRBD1. Trimming removed 1 base from V and 2 bases from J; junction bases left unmatched: 10. This CDR3 region has 18 residues. CDR1 is MGHRA, CDR2 YSYEKL, per germline. CDR3 coding DNA: TGCGCCAGCAGCCAAGGGGTTTTTCGGACAGGGACCTACAATGAGCAGTTCTTC. Its protein is CASSQGVFRTGTYNEQFF.

The rearrangement links TRBV9 to TRBJ2-1; the match to TRBD2 covers 12 bases. Germline trimming cut 0 bases from V and 7 bases from J; bases unmatched to any gene: 11. The CDR3 runs to 18 residues. Per germline, CDR1 SGDLS and CDR2 YYNGEE. Written as DNA, the CDR3 is TGTGCCAGCAGCGTAGCCCCCTCTCTAGCGGGAGGGGGGAATGAGCAGTTCTTC. Its translation is CASSVAPSLAGGGNEQFF.

This clone was seen a few times. The chain carries TRBV4-1 and TRBJ2-7; no definite D call. V was pared by 5 bases and J by 2 bases, with 16 bases between. CDR1 and CDR2 from the germline V gene are MGHRA and YSYEKL. This CDR3 comprises 15 residues. CDR3 in amino acids: CASSIYNGATYEQYF. The DNA for the CDR3 is TGCGCCAGCAGCATATATAACGGTGCCACCTACGAGCAGTACTTC.

This chain joins TRBV19 and TRBJ2-7, with 8 bases aligning to TRBD1. The CDR3 sequence is 16 residues long. J was trimmed by 5 bases and V by 3 bases; bases with no gene match: 12. CDR1 is LNHDA and CDR2 is SQIVND in the germline V gene (reference sequence). In nucleotides, the CDR3 is TGTGCCAGTAGTATCTTGTGGGACAGGTATGGGAACGAGCAGTACTTC. Encoded protein: CASSILWDRYGNEQYF.

V and J are TRBV11-1 and TRBJ2-7; the D gene is possibly TRBD2 (5 bases). The ends were cut back, 2 bases at V and 4 bases at J, with 12 bases in the middle. The germline V gene encodes CDR1 SGHAT and CDR2 FQDESV (reference sequence). CDR3 size: 14 residues. The CDR3 DNA sequence: TGTGCCAGCAGCTTAAGAGGAGGATTATACGAGCAGTACTTC. Its translation is CASSLRGGLYEQYF.

J is TRBJ2-5 and V is TRBV7-2; 7 bases are shared with TRBD2. Germline-derived CDR1 and CDR2 are SGHTA and FQGNSA. This CDR3 comprises 15 residues. The J segment lost 2 bases and the V segment lost 5 bases, leaving 8 bases of the junction unmatched. The CDR3 DNA is TGTGCCAGCAGCCGATCTAGCGGCCGTCAAGAGACCCAGTACTTC. It encodes CASSRSSGRQETQYF. Filled out from reference TRBV7-2 and TRBJ2-5, the complete variable domain reads GAGVSQSPSNKVTEKGKDVELRCDPISGHTALYWYRQSLGQGLEFLIYFQGNSAPDKSGLPSDRFSAERTGGSVSTLTIQRTQQEDSAVYLCASSRSSGRQETQYFGPGTRLLVL.

The chain employs TRBV6-5 and TRBJ1-1; D call uncertain. The CDR3 loop spans 15 amino acids. Germline CDR1 and CDR2: MNHEY and SVGAGI. The CDR3 coding sequence is TGTGCAACCACTTTGGGAGGCGGGGTGGGAAGTAGGGCTTTCTTT. Residues: CATTLGGGVGSRAFF.

The chain carries TRBV5-1 and TRBJ2-1; 8 bases map to TRBD1. The CDR3 contains 15 residues. Unmatched junction bases numbered 10, after V lost 4 bases and J lost 7 bases. Germline CDR1 and CDR2: SGHRS and YFSETQ. CDR3 loop: CASSGGQAPGNEQFF. DNA of the CDR3: TGCGCCAGCAGCGGGGGACAGGCGCCCGGGAATGAGCAGTTCTTC.

This clone was detected only a few times. This chain links TRBV7-3 with TRBJ2-7; 16 nucleotides match TRBD2. CDR3 length: 14 residues. Germline loops: CDR1 SGHTA, CDR2 FQGTGA. With V trimmed by 5 bases and J by 9 bases, 4 bases remained unmatched. CDR3 nucleotide sequence: TGTGCCAGCAGCATGGGACTAGCGGGAGGGGTGCAGTACTTC. This codes for CASSMGLAGGVQYF.

The J gene is TRBJ2-1, the V gene TRBV25-1, with 7 positions matching TRBD1. Germline lookup yields CDR1 MGHDK and CDR2 SYGVNS. Unmatched junction bases numbered 2, after V lost 3 bases and J lost 6 bases. The CDR3 is 13 amino acids. This CDR3 is CASSEYRGNEQFF. The CDR3 bases are TGTGCCAGCAGTGAGTACAGGGGCAATGAGCAGTTCTTC.

The chain employs TRBV20-1 and TRBJ2-2; D unclear. Trimming took 3 bases from V and 7 from J, leaving 6 bases between them. Germline V gene lookup returns CDR1 DFQATT and CDR2 SNEGSKA (reference sequence). This CDR3 comprises 11 residues. For the CDR3, the DNA is TGCAGTGCTAGTTGGAGCGGGGAGCTGTTTTTT. Translation: CSASWSGELFF.

The V and J genes are TRBV15 and TRBJ1-1; TRBD1 matches 10 bases. The CDR3 length is 16 residues. From germline, CDR1 is LNHNV and CDR2 YYDKDF (reference sequence). Trimming cost V 2 bases and J 3 bases; bases outside gene matches: 6. The CDR3 sequence: CATSRSRGTGDTEAFF. The CDR3, as DNA: TGTGCCACCAGCAGATCCCGGGGGACAGGGGACACTGAAGCTTTCTTT.

The chain has TRBV6-4 and TRBJ1-1; possibly TRBD1 for D (6 bases). This CDR3 has 14 amino acids. Trimming pared 6 bases from V and 0 bases from J, leaving 11 bases between. CDR1 is MRHNA and CDR2 is SNTAGT in the germline V gene. This CDR3 is CASSPTGLNTEAFF. The CDR3 DNA follows: TGTGCCAGCAGCCCCACAGGGTTGAACACTGAAGCTTTCTTT.

The V and J genes are TRBV15 and TRBJ2-1; the match to TRBD2 covers 7 bases. The CDR3 is 14 residues long. CDR1 and CDR2 (germline): LNHNV, YYDKDF (reference sequence). Germline trimming cut 4 bases from V and 3 bases from J; bases unmatched to any gene: 3. The CDR3 reads CATSKGEGYNEQFF. The CDR3 nucleotides read TGTGCCACCAGCAAAGGGGAGGGCTACAATGAGCAGTTCTTC.

The rearrangement links TRBV30 to TRBJ2-2; D call uncertain. CDR3 size: 16 residues. Trimming pared 0 bases from V and 5 bases from J, leaving 16 bases between. Germline V CDR1 and CDR2: GTSNPN, SVGIG (reference sequence). CDR3 bases: TGTGCCTGGAGTGTACGTGGTCCGACGAGGACCGGGGAGCTGTTTTTT. Translation gives CAWSVRGPTRTGELFF.

V and J are TRBV9 and TRBJ2-6, with 8 bases fitting TRBD1. Unmatched junction bases numbered 7, after V lost 3 bases and J lost 2 bases. The germline CDR1 and CDR2 sequences are SGDLS and YYNGEE. The CDR3 runs to 17 residues. For the CDR3, the DNA is TGTGCCAGCAGCGGACAGGGGAACTTGGCTGGGGCCAACGTCCTGACTTTC. Translation gives CASSGQGNLAGANVLTF.

V usage is TRBV7-3 and J usage is TRBJ2-3; TRBD2 matches at 8 bases. The length of the CDR3 is 14 residues. CDR1 and CDR2 (germline): SGHTA, FQGTGA. V shed 5 bases, J shed 5 bases, and the junction held 6 bases outside the gene matches. The CDR3 DNA reads TGTGCCAGCAGCCCCGGACTAGCTGAAGATACGCAGTATTTT. It specifies CASSPGLAEDTQYF.

The chain joins TRBV28 to TRBJ2-7; 9 nucleotides align to TRBD2. The CDR3 is 17 amino acids. In germline, CDR1 is MDHEN, CDR2 SYDVKM. The J segment lost 5 bases and the V segment lost 2 bases, leaving 13 bases of the junction unmatched. Here the CDR3 reads CASSLTLAGTREDEQYF. The CDR3 DNA follows: TGTGCCAGCAGTTTAACCCTAGCGGGAACGAGGGAGGACGAGCAGTACTTC.

The genes are TRBV10-1 and TRBJ1-1; D gene ambiguous. V dropped 3 bases and J dropped 5 bases, with 13 bases sitting between them. This CDR3 region has 14 residues. Looked up from germline, CDR1 is WNHNN and CDR2 is SYGVQD (reference sequence). Written as DNA, the CDR3 is TGCGCCAGCAGTGAATGCGCGGGAATGACTGAAGCTTTCTTT. This encodes CASSECAGMTEAFF.

This clone has only a few counts. Other DNA sequences in this sample translate to the same CDR3. The chain is built from TRBV5-4 and TRBJ2-1; D is unclear. Germline values: CDR1 SGHNT, CDR2 YYREEE (reference sequence). The CDR3 covers 11 residues. V gave up 3 bases and J gave up 5 bases, with 3 bases separating them. The DNA of the CDR3 is TGTGCCAGCAGCTATAACAATGAGCAGTTCTTC. Translation gives CASSYNNEQFF.

Of note for this clone: This sample includes further DNA sequences coding for the same CDR3. The chain joins TRBV11-1 to TRBJ1-1, with D tentatively TRBD1 (6 bases). CDR1 is SGHAT and CDR2 is FQDESV in the germline V gene (reference sequence). This CDR3 has 14 amino acids. The V end lost 1 base, the J end lost 4 bases, and 10 bases lay between the germline ends. CDR3 residues: CASSLDRVGTEAFF. The CDR3 nucleotides read TGTGCCAGCAGCTTAGACAGGGTAGGCACTGAAGCTTTCTTT.

This clone was counted once. This chain uses TRBV5-1 with TRBJ2-4; the D gene is possibly TRBD1 (6 bases). The ends were cut back, 4 bases at V and 3 bases at J, with 17 bases in the middle. Germline CDR1 SGHRS, CDR2 YFSETQ. The CDR3 has 16 amino acids. CDR3 in amino acids: CASSPIEGVGKNIQYF. Written as DNA, the CDR3 is TGCGCCAGCAGCCCCATTGAGGGGGTAGGCAAAAACATTCAGTACTTC.

The chain employs TRBV7-8 and TRBJ2-7; the match to TRBD1 covers 8 bases. Trimming cost V 3 bases and J 2 bases; bases outside gene matches: 6. Germline CDR1 SGHVS, CDR2 FQNEAQ. This CDR3 is 15 amino acids long. The CDR3: CASSFDRGPTYEQYF. CDR3 coding DNA: TGTGCCAGCAGCTTTGACAGGGGCCCTACCTACGAGCAGTACTTC.

The sample holds one count of this clone. The chain recombines TRBV27 with TRBJ2-7; 14 bases are shared with TRBD2. Per germline, CDR1 MNHEY and CDR2 SMNVEV (reference sequence). This CDR3 comprises 15 residues. With 6 bases clipped from V and 4 bases from J, the junction kept 5 bases outside the gene matches. CDR3 nucleotides: TGTGCCAGCAGCAGGACTAGCGGGAGGCCTTACGAGCAGTACTTC. Protein: CASSRTSGRPYEQYF.

The chain recombines TRBV7-9 with TRBJ2-7; 12 positions agree with TRBD2. The CDR3 runs 16 residues. Germline loops: CDR1 SEHNR, CDR2 FQNEAQ (reference sequence). Trimming took 5 bases from V and 7 from J; bases not matched to a gene: 12. CDR3 loop: CASSSGLAGPLGEQYF. For the CDR3, the DNA is TGTGCCAGCAGCAGCGGACTAGCGGGGCCCCTAGGGGAGCAGTACTTC.

The chain is built from TRBV9 and TRBJ2-5, with D tentatively TRBD1 (7 bases). Trimming left V 0 bases short and J 5 bases short, with 11 bases between. Germline V CDR1 and CDR2: SGDLS, YYNGEE. The CDR3 has 14 residues. CDR3 sequence reads: CASSVEGAGETQYF. For the CDR3, the DNA is TGTGCCAGCAGCGTAGAGGGGGCGGGGGAGACCCAGTACTTC. The variable domain in full, completed from reference TRBV9 and TRBJ2-5, reads DSGVTQTPKHLITATGQRVTLRCSPRSGDLSVYWYQQSLDQGLQFLIQYYNGEERAKGNILERFSAQQFPDLHSELNLSSLELGDSALYFCASSVEGAGETQYFGPGTRLLVL.

Comments on this clone: Other DNA sequences of this sample code for an identical CDR3. This chain joins TRBV6-1 and TRBJ1-1; 10 bases are a match to TRBD1. CDR1 MNHNS and CDR2 SASEGT come from the germline V gene. V was pared by 3 bases and J by 3 bases, with 4 bases of the junction left unmatched. The CDR3 spans 15 residues. CDR3 coding DNA: TGTGCCAGCAGTGAGAGGACAGGGGGGGACACTGAAGCTTTCTTT. Its protein is CASSERTGGDTEAFF.